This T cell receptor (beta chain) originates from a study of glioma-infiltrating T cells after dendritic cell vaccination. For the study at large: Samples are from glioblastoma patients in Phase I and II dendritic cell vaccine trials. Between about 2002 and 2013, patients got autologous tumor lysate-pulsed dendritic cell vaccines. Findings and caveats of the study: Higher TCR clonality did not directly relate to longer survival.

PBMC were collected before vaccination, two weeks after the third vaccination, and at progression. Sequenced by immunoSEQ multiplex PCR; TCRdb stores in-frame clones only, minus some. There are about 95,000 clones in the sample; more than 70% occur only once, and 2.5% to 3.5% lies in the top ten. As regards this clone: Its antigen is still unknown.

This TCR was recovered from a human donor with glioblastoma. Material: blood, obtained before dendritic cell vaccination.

CDR3 coding DNA: TGTGCCAGCAGCCAGGGGTTAGCGGGAGGGCTTCTGCAGTACTTC. Its protein is CASSQGLAGGLLQYF. The V call is TRBV4-2, the J call TRBJ2-7, with TRBD2 identical over 11 bases. Germline V CDR1 and CDR2: LGHNA, YNFKEQ. V trimming: 3 bases; J trimming: 9 bases; junction bases outside the gene matches: 10. This CDR3 has 15 residues.